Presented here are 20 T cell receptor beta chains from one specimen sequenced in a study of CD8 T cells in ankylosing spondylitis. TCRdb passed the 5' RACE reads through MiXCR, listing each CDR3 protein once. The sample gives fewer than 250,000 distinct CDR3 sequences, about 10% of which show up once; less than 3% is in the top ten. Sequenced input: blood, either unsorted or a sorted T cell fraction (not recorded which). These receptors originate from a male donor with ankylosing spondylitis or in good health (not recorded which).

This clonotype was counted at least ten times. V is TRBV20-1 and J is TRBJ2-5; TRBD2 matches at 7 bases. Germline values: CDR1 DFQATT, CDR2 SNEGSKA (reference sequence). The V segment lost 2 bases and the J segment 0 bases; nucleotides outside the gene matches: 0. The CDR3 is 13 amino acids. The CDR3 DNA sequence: TGCAGTGCTAGAACTAGCGACCAAGAGACCCAGTACTTC. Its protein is CSARTSDQETQYF.

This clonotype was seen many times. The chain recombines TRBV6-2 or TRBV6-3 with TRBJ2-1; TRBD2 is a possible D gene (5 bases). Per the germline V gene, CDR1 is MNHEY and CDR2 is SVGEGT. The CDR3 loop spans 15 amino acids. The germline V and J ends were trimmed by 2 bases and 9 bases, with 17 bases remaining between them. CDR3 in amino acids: CASSYIGLPIIEQFF. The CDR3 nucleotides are TGTGCCAGCAGTTACATAGGACTCCCAATAATTGAGCAGTTCTTC.

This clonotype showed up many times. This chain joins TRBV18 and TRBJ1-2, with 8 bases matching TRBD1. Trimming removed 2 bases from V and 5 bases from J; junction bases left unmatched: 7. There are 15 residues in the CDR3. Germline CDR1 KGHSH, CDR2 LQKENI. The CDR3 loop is CASSPGTGSWYGYTF. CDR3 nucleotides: TGTGCCAGCTCACCAGGGACAGGCTCTTGGTATGGCTACACCTTC.

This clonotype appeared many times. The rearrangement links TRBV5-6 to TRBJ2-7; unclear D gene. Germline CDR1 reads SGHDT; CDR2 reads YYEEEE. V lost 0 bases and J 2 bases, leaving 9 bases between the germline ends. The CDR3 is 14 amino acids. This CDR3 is CASSLGFDAYEQYF. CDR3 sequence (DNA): TGTGCCAGCAGCTTGGGGTTCGACGCCTACGAGCAGTACTTC. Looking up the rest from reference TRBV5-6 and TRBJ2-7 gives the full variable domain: DAGVTQSPTHLIKTRGQQVTLRCSPKSGHDTVSWYQQALGQGPQFIFQYYEEEERQRGNFPDRFSGHQFPNYSSELNVNALLLGDSALYLCASSLGFDAYEQYFGPGTRLTVT.

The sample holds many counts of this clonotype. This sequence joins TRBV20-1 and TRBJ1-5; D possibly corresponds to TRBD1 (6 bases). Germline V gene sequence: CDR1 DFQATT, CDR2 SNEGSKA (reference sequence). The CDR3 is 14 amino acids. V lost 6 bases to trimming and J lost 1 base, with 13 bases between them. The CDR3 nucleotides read TGCAGTGCGTCGGGACACTGGAGCAATCAGCCCCAGCATTTT. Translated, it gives CSASGHWSNQPQHF.

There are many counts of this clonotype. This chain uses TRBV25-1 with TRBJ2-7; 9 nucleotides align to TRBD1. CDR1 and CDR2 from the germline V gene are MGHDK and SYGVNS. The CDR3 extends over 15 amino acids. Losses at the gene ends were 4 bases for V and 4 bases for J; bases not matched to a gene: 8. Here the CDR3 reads CASSGQDRGYYEQYF. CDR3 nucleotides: TGTGCCAGCAGTGGTCAAGACAGGGGGTATTACGAGCAGTACTTC.

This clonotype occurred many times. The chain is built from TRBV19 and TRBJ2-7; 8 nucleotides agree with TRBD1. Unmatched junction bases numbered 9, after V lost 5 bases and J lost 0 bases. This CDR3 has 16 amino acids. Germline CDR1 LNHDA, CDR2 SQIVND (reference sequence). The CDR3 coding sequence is TGTGCCAGTAGTCTGCAAGGAGGACAGGGCTCCTACGAGCAGTACTTC. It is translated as CASSLQGGQGSYEQYF.

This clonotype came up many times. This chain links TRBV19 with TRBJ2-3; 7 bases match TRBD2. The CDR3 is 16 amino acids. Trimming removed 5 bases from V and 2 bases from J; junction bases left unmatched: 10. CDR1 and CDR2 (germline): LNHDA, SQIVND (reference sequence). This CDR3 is CASSPSLGTTTDTQYF. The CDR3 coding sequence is TGTGCCAGTAGTCCTTCGCTCGGGACTACCACAGATACGCAGTATTTT.

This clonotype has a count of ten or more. The CDR3 sequence is CASSLLAGSTGELFF. The CDR3 coding sequence is TGCGCCAGCAGCCTCCTAGCAGGGAGCACCGGGGAGCTGTTTTTT. This rearrangement joins TRBV5-1 to TRBJ2-2; D assignment may be TRBD1 or TRBD2 (5 bases each). The germline V and J ends were trimmed by 4 bases and 4 bases, with 14 bases remaining between them. The CDR3 is made up of 15 amino acids. Germline loops: CDR1 SGHRS, CDR2 YFSETQ.

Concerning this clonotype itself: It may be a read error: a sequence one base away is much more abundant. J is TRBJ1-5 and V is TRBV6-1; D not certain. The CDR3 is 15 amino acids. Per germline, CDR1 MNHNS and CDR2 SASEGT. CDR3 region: CASCEAGFRYQPQHF. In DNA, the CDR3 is TGTGCCAGCTGTGAAGCCGGGTTTCGATATCAGCCCCAGCATTTT.

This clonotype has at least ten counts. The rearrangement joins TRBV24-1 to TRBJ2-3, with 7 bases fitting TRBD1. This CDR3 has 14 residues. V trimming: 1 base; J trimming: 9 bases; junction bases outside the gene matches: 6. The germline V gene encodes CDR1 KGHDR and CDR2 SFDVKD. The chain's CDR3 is CATSDFDRAQTQYF. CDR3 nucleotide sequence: TGTGCCACCAGTGATTTCGACAGGGCTCAGACGCAGTATTTT.

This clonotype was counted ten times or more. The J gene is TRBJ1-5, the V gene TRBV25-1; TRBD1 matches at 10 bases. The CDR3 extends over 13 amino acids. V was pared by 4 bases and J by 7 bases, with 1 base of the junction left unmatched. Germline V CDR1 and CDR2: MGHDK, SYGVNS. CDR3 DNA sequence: TGTGCCAGCAGTGGACAGGGGGCCCAGCCCCAGCATTTT. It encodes CASSGQGAQPQHF. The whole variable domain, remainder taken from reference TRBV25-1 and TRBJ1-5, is EADIYQTPRYLVIGTGKKITLECSQTMGHDKMYWYQQDPGMELHLIHYSYGVNSTEKGDLSSESTVSRIRTEHFPLTLESARPSHTSQYLCASSGQGAQPQHFGDGTRLSIL.

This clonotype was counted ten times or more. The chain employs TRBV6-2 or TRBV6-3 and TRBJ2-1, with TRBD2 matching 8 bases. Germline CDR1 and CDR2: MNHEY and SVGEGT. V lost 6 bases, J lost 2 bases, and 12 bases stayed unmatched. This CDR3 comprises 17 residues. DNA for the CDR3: TGTGCCAGCAGAGCTGGCGGGGGGCTTGGGACCTACAATGAGCAGTTCTTC. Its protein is CASRAGGGLGTYNEQFF.

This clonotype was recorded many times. The CDR3 DNA reads TGCGCCAGCGCCATTAACCCGGGACTTGCAAACGGGGAGCTGTTTTTT. Residues: CASAINPGLANGELFF. The rearrangement joins TRBV5-1 to TRBJ2-2, with D possibly matching TRBD2 (6 bases). Germline CDR1 reads SGHRS; CDR2 reads YFSETQ. The ends were cut back, 7 bases at V and 7 bases at J, with 23 bases in the middle. This CDR3 is built from 16 residues. Combining the CDR3 with reference TRBV5-1 and TRBJ2-2 gives the whole variable domain KAGVTQTPRYLIKTRGQQVTLSCSPISGHRSVSWYQQTPGQGLQFLFEYFSETQRNKGNFPGRFSGRQFSNSRSEMNVSTLELGDSALYLCASAINPGLANGELFFGEGSRLTVL.

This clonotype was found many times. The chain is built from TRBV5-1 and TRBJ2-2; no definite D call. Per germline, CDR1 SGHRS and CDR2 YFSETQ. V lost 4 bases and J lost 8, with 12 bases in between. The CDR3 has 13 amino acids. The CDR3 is CASSRTISGELFF. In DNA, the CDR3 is TGCGCCAGCAGCCGTACTATTTCGGGGGAGCTGTTTTTT.

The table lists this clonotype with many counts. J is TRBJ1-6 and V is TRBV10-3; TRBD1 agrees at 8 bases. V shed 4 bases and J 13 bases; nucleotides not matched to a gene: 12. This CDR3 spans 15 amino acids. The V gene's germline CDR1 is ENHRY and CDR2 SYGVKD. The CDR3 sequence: CAISVEDRDPAPLHF. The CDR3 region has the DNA TGTGCCATCAGTGTAGAGGACAGGGATCCGGCCCCCCTCCACTTT.

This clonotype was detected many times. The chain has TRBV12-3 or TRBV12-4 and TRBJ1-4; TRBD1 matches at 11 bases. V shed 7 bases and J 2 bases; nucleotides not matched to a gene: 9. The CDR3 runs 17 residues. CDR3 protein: CASKPDRGRRTNEKLFF. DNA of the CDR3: TGTGCCAGCAAGCCGGACAGGGGGCGTAGGACTAATGAAAAACTGTTTTTT.

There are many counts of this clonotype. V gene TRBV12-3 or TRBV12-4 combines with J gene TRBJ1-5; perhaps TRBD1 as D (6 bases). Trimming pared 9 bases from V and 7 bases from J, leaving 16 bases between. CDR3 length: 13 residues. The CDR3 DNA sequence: TGTGCCAGTAAAACAGGGACGGAGCAGCCCCAGCATTTT. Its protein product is CASKTGTEQPQHF.

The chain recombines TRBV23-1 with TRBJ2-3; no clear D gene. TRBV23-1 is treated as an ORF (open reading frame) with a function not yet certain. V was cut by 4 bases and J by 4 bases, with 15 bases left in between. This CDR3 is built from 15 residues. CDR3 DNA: TGCGCCAGCAGTCGGACGGATCCTCAACCAGATACGCAGTATTTT. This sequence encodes CASSRTDPQPDTQYF.

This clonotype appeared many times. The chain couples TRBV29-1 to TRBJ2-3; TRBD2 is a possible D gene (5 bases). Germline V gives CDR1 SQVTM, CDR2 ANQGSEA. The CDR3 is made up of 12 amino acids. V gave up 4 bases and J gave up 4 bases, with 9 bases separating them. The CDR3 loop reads CSVVPGSDTQYF. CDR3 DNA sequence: TGCAGCGTTGTCCCGGGGTCAGATACGCAGTATTTT.